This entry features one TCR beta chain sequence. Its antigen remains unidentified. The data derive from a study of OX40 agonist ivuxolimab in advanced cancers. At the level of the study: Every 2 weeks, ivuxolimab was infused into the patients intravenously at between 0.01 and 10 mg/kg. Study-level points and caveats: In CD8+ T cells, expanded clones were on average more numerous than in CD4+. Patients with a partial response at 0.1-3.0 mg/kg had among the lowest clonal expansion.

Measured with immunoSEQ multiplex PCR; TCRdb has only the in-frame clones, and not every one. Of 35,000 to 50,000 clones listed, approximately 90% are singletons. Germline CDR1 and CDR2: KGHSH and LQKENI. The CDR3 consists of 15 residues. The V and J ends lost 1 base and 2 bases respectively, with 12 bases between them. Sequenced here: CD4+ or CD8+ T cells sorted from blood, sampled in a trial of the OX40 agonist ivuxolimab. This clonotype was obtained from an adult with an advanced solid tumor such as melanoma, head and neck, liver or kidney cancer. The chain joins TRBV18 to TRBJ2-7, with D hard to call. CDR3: CASSPRAPLPYEQYF. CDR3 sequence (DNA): TGTGCCAGCTCACCACGGGCACCCTTGCCCTACGAGCAGTACTTC.